The text below deals with one TCR beta chain. This clonotype was recorded at least ten times. No quality values exist for individual bases; no much larger clone is one base distant. After labeling with CellTrace CFSE, PBMCs were cultured for around six days in RPMI containing roughly 7.5% human serum along with peptide pools, each at about 1 ug/mL. Unfixed proliferating CD4 T cells were sorted on a BD FACSAria as live CD56-CD19-CD16-CD3+CD4+ CFSE-low cells. Enrolled adults were healthy and were found to be seronegative for ZIKV, JEV, YFV, DENV and WNV by microneutralization screening. Samples were obtained from a phase 1, double-blinded, randomized, placebo-controlled trial of an alum-adjuvanted Zika purified-inactivated virus (ZPIV) vaccine. Peripheral blood mononuclear cells were isolated by standard procedure and were kept frozen in liquid nitrogen until use. The library was made by 5' RACE. Before sequencing, the TCRbeta libraries were pooled in proportion to the number of cells sorted for each library. RNAzol RT was used to extract total RNA from the sorted cells, and cDNA was then synthesized using an oligo(dT) primer together with a template-switching oligo. Using Kapa HiFi, PCR amplified the TCRbeta V-CDR3-J region between a SMARTer oligo primer and a TCRbeta constant-region primer. Illumina adaptors and sample-specific index barcodes were added in a second PCR, with HighPrep bead cleanup and a Bioanalyzer check confirming a band of roughly 650 bp. Sequencing of the libraries was done on an Illumina MiSeq using 2x151 bp paired-end reads. The paper's processing steps were these. An in-house Java program demultiplexed the reads, and MiXCR assigned TCRbeta annotations and counted clonotypes. To assess repertoire overlap, Morisita-Horn indices from the R package vegan were used, along with UPGMA clustering and Circos plots of recurring clonotypes. Shannon diversity and richness were each normalized to the maximum value possible given the input cell numbers, so the resulting values fell between 0 and 1. CDR3beta sequences were aligned with MUSCLE, distances computed with SeqinR, and multidimensional scaling plotted in R. TCRdb redid the processing of the public reads, applying fastp at Q25 and MiXCR, and retained in-frame beta chains. Rows matching on CDR3 protein sequence are summarized as one entry with the most common DNA and genes. The V and J calls shown here were made by TCRdb, not taken from the authors' results. The sample profile shows 1,500 to 2,000 distinct CDR3 sequences; about 5.3% of them were found once. Under 30% of the sample comes from the top ten.

The data originate from a study of Japanese encephalitis immunity and Zika vaccine responses (dated by TCRdb to 2020 to 2023). At the level of the whole study: The included participants were given three 5.0 ug doses of alum-adjuvanted ZPIV at weeks 0, 4 and 28. For stimulation, either ZIKV structural-protein peptide pools divided into flavivirus-conserved and non-conserved sets were used, or JEV or YFV peptides matching the pre-vaccination. TCR repertoires were also analyzed from a few flavivirus-naive individuals at weeks 2, 6 and 52 after starting ZPIV vaccination. Roughly twelve participants were given two doses of JEV vaccine (IXIARO) 28 days apart, two to three months before the first ZPIV dose. The study examined whether earlier vaccination against Japanese encephalitis virus (JEV) or yellow fever virus (YFV) influenced CD4 T cell responses to the Zika vaccine. About six representative participants from each pre-vaccination group were selected for TCR sequencing, using samples from week 0 (after pre-vaccination and before ZPIV) and week 52. The ZIKV peptides, 15-mers that overlapped by 11 residues, were chosen for containing NetMHCpan/NetMHCII-predicted epitopes with affinity below 50 nM. One dose of YFV vaccine (YF-VAX) was administered before ZPIV to 11 to 12 participants, and several participants were flavivirus-naive.

What the authors observed across the whole study: CD8 T cell responses to ZIKV peptide pools were of very low magnitude and seen in only a few individuals. Sample size limitations prevented peptide-pool deconvolution, so the individual peptides driving cross-reactive responses were not identified. In JEV-pre-vaccinated donors, the repertoire richness of CD4 T cells responding to conserved ZIKV epitopes decreased significantly after ZPIV. JEV-pre-vaccinated donors showed higher repertoire similarity across time-points and stimulations than YFV-pre-vaccinated donors, indicating more clonotypes common to ZIKV and JEV stimulation. Only a subset of trial participants with three doses and adequate samples was analyzed, not the entire vaccinated cohort. Samples grouped by participant and showed no similarity between individuals, suggesting that no public TCRs were detected.

The CDR3, from cysteine to phenylalanine, totals 13 residues. Only CDR3 DNA is held: 39 bases, read in frame from base 1. V is pruned by 6 bases and J by 4 bases, leaving 5 bases of the junction without a gene match. The germline V gene supplies CDR1 SGHDT and CDR2 YYEEEE. Rearrangement joined TRBV5-6 to TRBJ1-2; the junction holds 8 bases that match TRBD1. Sequenced here: antigen-activated CD4+ T cells from blood, cultured, sampled during a Zika inactivated vaccine study. The sequence was obtained from an adult woman who received an inactivated Zika virus vaccine. The CDR3 region has the sequence CASILTGGYGYTF. The DNA sequence follows: TGTGCCAGCATCCTAACAGGGGGCTATGGCTACACCTTC.